Presented here are 21 T cell receptor beta chains from one specimen sequenced in a study of identical twins. One entry per CDR3 protein results from TCRdb running MiXCR on the 5' RACE reads. This sample carries some 590,000 distinct CDR3 sequences, roughly 9.9% of them seen once, and the ten largest clones take around 3%. These data were likewise used in another study, on yellow fever vaccine responses in identical twins.

Sequencing used PBMCs. The receptors stem from a woman aged 18 to 35 in good health.

This clonotype was detected only a few times. This chain uses TRBV3-1 with TRBJ2-7, with D hard to call. V shed 0 bases and J shed 2 bases, with 14 bases lying between them. Germline loops: CDR1 LGHDT, CDR2 YNNKEL (reference sequence). This CDR3 is 16 amino acids long. The CDR3 coding sequence is TGTGCCAGCAGCCAAGACGTGGCAGCTTCCCCCTACGAGCAGTACTTC. It specifies CASSQDVAASPYEQYF.

This clonotype has ten or more counts. This chain connects TRBV12-3 or TRBV12-4 to TRBJ2-1, with D perhaps matching TRBD1 (6 bases). Trimming removed 6 bases from V and 0 bases from J, with 15 bases in between. The length of the CDR3 is 16 residues. The CDR3 reads CASRPTTGHSYNEQFF. The CDR3 DNA follows: TGTGCCAGCAGGCCGACGACAGGTCACTCCTACAATGAGCAGTTCTTC.

This clonotype was detected ten times or more. V is TRBV12-3 or TRBV12-4 and J is TRBJ1-5; 8 positions match TRBD1. V shed 7 bases and J 3 bases; nucleotides not matched to a gene: 5. This CDR3 has 14 residues. This CDR3 reads CASMKGQVNQPQHF. The CDR3 DNA follows: TGTGCCAGCATGAAGGGACAGGTCAATCAGCCCCAGCATTTT.

The chain carries TRBV6-5 and TRBJ2-3; tentatively, D is TRBD1 or TRBD2 (5 bases each). The CDR3 is 15 amino acids. Germline V gives CDR1 MNHEY, CDR2 SVGAGI. Trimming took off 2 bases at V and 2 bases at J, with 11 bases between the two ends. The CDR3 is CASSYRDQYTDTQYF. The CDR3 nucleotides read TGTGCCAGCAGTTACCGGGACCAGTACACAGATACGCAGTATTTT.

This clonotype was counted between two and nine times. V gene TRBV28 combines with J gene TRBJ2-3; D may match TRBD1 or TRBD2 (5 bases each). CDR1 MDHEN and CDR2 SYDVKM come from the germline V gene. The CDR3 runs 14 residues. Trimming took 5 bases from V and 4 from J, leaving 13 bases between them. In DNA, the CDR3 is TGTGCCAGCAGTACTGAGGGGTGGGCAGATACGCAGTATTTT. Translated: CASSTEGWADTQYF.

This clonotype occurred a few times. This chain links TRBV29-1 with TRBJ1-2; weak D call: TRBD1 (5 bases). The V end lost 4 bases, the J end lost 4 bases, and 10 bases lay between the germline ends. The CDR3 totals 12 residues. Looked up from germline, CDR1 is SQVTM and CDR2 is ANQGSEA. In nucleotides, the CDR3 is TGCAGCGTTGTGTCGGGGACCTATGGCTACACCTTC. Its protein is CSVVSGTYGYTF.

This clonotype was recorded at least ten times. V gene TRBV12-3 or TRBV12-4 combines with J gene TRBJ2-1, with D perhaps TRBD2 (5 bases). The CDR3 covers 12 residues. V was cut by 5 bases and J by 7 bases, with 9 bases left in between. This CDR3 reads CASSGLANEQFF. For the CDR3, the DNA is TGTGCCAGCAGTGGACTTGCTAATGAGCAGTTCTTC.

This clonotype was observed a few times. The CDR3 region has the DNA TGTGCCAGCAGTCAGATTACTAACTATGGCTACACCTTC. Its protein product is CASSQITNYGYTF. The chain combines TRBV6-6 with TRBJ1-2; D is unclear. Germline V gene data show CDR1 as MNHNY and CDR2 as SVGAGI (reference sequence). The CDR3 has 13 residues. The V end was cut by 5 bases, the J end by 0 bases, with 7 bases between.

The CDR3 sequence: CASRRPREDGSYEQYF. The CDR3 DNA reads TGTGCAAGTCGCCGTCCGCGAGAGGACGGGTCCTACGAGCAGTACTTC. The chain combines TRBV12-2 with TRBJ2-7; no DNA check was done on the table's D call, TRBD2. TRBV12-2 is given as a pseudogene. The CDR3 has 16 residues.

V and J are TRBV5-1 and TRBJ2-5, with D perhaps matching TRBD2 (5 bases). The CDR3 extends over 16 amino acids. Trimming shortened V by 3 bases and J by 5 bases, and 20 bases separated the two germline ends. Germline CDR1 and CDR2: SGHRS and YFSETQ. The CDR3 sequence: CASSSAGQPSFETQYF. Written as DNA, the CDR3 is TGCGCCAGCAGCTCGGCGGGCCAGCCTAGCTTCGAGACCCAGTACTTC.

This clonotype was observed at least ten times. The CDR3 reads CASSMAKGADTQYF. The CDR3 region has the DNA TGTGCCAGTAGTATGGCGAAGGGAGCAGATACGCAGTATTTT. The chain links TRBV19 to TRBJ2-3, with a tentative D call TRBD2 (5 bases). With 3 bases removed from V and 4 bases from J, the gap between germline ends came to 11 bases. The CDR3 has 14 amino acids. CDR1 and CDR2 (germline): LNHDA, SQIVND (reference sequence).

This clonotype showed up many times. The chain combines TRBV4-2 with TRBJ2-7; D gene unclear. V dropped 1 base and J dropped 4 bases, with 11 bases sitting between them. The CDR3 is made up of 14 amino acids. Per germline, CDR1 LGHNA and CDR2 YNFKEQ. The CDR3 sequence is CASSQGSSQYEQYF. CDR3 coding DNA: TGTGCCAGCAGCCAAGGTAGTTCCCAATACGAGCAGTACTTC.

The sample holds many counts of this clonotype. The V and J genes are TRBV6-1 and TRBJ2-1, with TRBD1 matching 10 bases. The germline CDR1 and CDR2 sequences are MNHNS and SASEGT. The CDR3 has 15 residues. After removal of 6 bases from V and 7 bases from J, the junction contained 9 bases not matched to a gene. CDR3 amino acids: CASRGQGEGENEQFF. The CDR3 DNA is TGTGCCAGCAGAGGACAGGGGGAGGGCGAGAATGAGCAGTTCTTC.

The sample holds a few counts of this clonotype. The chain carries TRBV5-5 and TRBJ2-5, with D unresolved. The V and J ends lost 6 bases and 1 base respectively, with 19 bases between them. Germline V gene data show CDR1 as SGHKS and CDR2 as YYEKEE (reference sequence). The CDR3 is 16 residues long. The CDR3 DNA sequence: TGTGCCAGCAACTGGGCTCTTAGTGTCCTCCAAGAGACCCAGTACTTC. It translates to CASNWALSVLQETQYF.

The chain combines TRBV5-1 with TRBJ1-1, with D possibly matching TRBD1 (6 bases). With 5 bases removed from V and 1 base from J, the gap between germline ends came to 9 bases. The CDR3 totals 13 residues. CDR1 and CDR2 (germline): SGHRS, YFSETQ. The CDR3 loop is CASSHRENTEAFF. The DNA of the CDR3 is TGCGCCAGCAGTCACAGGGAGAACACTGAAGCTTTCTTT.

V is TRBV2 and J is TRBJ2-3; 9 bases agree with TRBD2. V trimming: 2 bases; J trimming: 3 bases; junction bases outside the gene matches: 6. The CDR3 extends over 16 amino acids. Germline lookup yields CDR1 SNHLY and CDR2 FYNNEI. For the CDR3, the DNA is TGTGCCAGCAGTGAAAGTGCTAGCGGGGTAACAGATACGCAGTATTTT. Residues: CASSESASGVTDTQYF.

This clonotype was counted only a few times. This chain connects TRBV18 to TRBJ2-3; the match to TRBD2 covers 14 bases. The V gene end was trimmed by 6 bases and the J gene end by 0 bases; junction bases not matched to a gene: 11. In germline, CDR1 is KGHSH, CDR2 LQKENI. The CDR3 loop spans 19 amino acids. The DNA for the CDR3 is TGTGCCAGCTCTACCTTGGGACTAGCGGGGGCCGCTAGCACAGATACGCAGTATTTT. It encodes CASSTLGLAGAASTDTQYF.

The chain is built from TRBV29-1 and TRBJ2-7; tentative D call: TRBD1 (6 bases). Trimming pared 4 bases from V and 5 bases from J, leaving 9 bases between. The CDR3 extends over 11 amino acids. The germline V gene encodes CDR1 SQVTM and CDR2 ANQGSEA. DNA of the CDR3: TGCAGCGTTGCAGGGGCCGACGAGCAGTACTTC. It is translated as CSVAGADEQYF.

This clonotype was detected many times. Mismatch with germline at one junction end may stem from a read error. The chain's CDR3 is CASSQGGVSLF. In DNA form, the CDR3 reads TGTGCCAGCAGCCAAGGTGGGGTTTCTTTGTTC. The chain combines TRBV4-2 with TRBJ2-1; no reliable D call. The CDR3 has 11 amino acids. Germline V gene data show CDR1 as LGHNA and CDR2 as YNFKEQ.

The CDR3 sequence: CASKAGTGIFPEQYF. CDR3 coding DNA: TGTGCCAGCAAAGCCGGGACAGGGATTTTTCCCGAGCAGTACTTC. The chain combines TRBV2 with TRBJ2-7; 9 positions agree with TRBD1. The germline V gene has CDR1 SNHLY and CDR2 FYNNEI. The CDR3 runs to 15 residues. V dropped 7 bases and J dropped 6; count of bases not matched to a gene: 13.

This clonotype was detected only a few times. CDR3 bases: TGTGCCAGTAGTATAGACAGAGGACAGGGGGCGGCGGAGCAGTTCTTC. Encoded protein: CASSIDRGQGAAEQFF. The chain uses TRBV19 and TRBJ2-1; 11 bases are a match to TRBD1. With 0 bases clipped from V and 10 bases from J, the junction kept 8 bases outside the gene matches. The CDR3 loop spans 16 amino acids. From germline, CDR1 is LNHDA and CDR2 SQIVND (reference sequence).